The TCR beta chain under discussion was sequenced for a study of CD8+CD57+ T cells in acquired aplastic anemia listed by TCRdb under 2018. Study-level background: On average, sorted CD4+ and CD8+ cells yielded around 3.5 ug of extracted DNA, with a range of roughly 0.17 to 27.4 ug. A CD8+CD57+ expansion meant a frequency higher than the mean frequency seen in healthy subjects.

Profiling of TCR beta VDJ combinations and CDR3 sequences used genomic DNA as the template. TCR repertoire sequencing was run on an Illumina HiSeq 2000. Under the source paper's analysis protocol: Repertoire assessment relied on Simpson's diversity index, CDR3 size and DJ length profiles, and TRBV/TRBJ rearrangement plots. The most abundant DNA sequence in the deep sequencing data was taken as the immunodominant clone. CDR3 amino acid sequences were screened for sharing across subjects and compared with published repertoires and the VDJdb database. In TCRdb, the public reads were trimmed at Q25 with fastp and aligned with MiXCR, with productive beta chains retained. CDR3 protein duplicates are merged, each entry listing the most common genes and DNA. TCRdb's processing, not the authors' own work, is the source of the V and J calls. The sample has fewer than 300,000 distinct CDR3 sequences on record, approximately 79% of them singletons. Clones ranked in the top ten supply less than 50% of the sample.

The CDR3 numbers 16 residues from cysteine through phenylalanine. Only CDR3 DNA remains: 48 bases, in frame from the first base. Deletion took 6 bases off V and 7 bases off J, with a span of 22 bases between the germline ends. Reading the germline V gene gives CDR1 MNHEY and CDR2 SVGAGI. What the study reported, not specific to this receptor: Between patients and healthy controls, no significant difference in CD8+ Simpson's diversity was found (P=0.060). Around 30 CD8+ CDR3 sequences were found in both patients and controls but appeared to be highly expressed in patients and within the immunodominant clones of the patients.

Concerning this clonotype itself: This receptor's antigen is unknown. No base quality information exists; no much larger clone differs at one position.

Patients chosen for sequencing had shown expansion of CD8+CD57+ cells by flow cytometry. All patients had severe acquired aplastic anemia diagnosed by International Study of Aplastic Anemia and Agranulocytosis and Camitta criteria. No therapy had been received by the patients at the time of blood sampling. In the study, sorted CD4+ and CD8+ blood T cells from patients with severe aplastic anemia and from healthy subjects underwent deep sequencing of TCR repertoires. In the USA, patient enrollment took place under clinicaltrials.gov protocols 00001620, 01623167, 00001397, 00071045, 00081523 and 00961064. Ficoll-Paque density gradient centrifugation was used to isolate peripheral blood mononuclear cells. Before DNA extraction, CD4+ and CD8+ T cells were sorted with FACS or magnetic beads.

The sequenced sample was sorted CD4+, CD8+, or CD8+CD57+ T cells (not recorded which) from PBMCs. The rearrangement combines TRBV6-5 with TRBJ2-1; D gene: possibly TRBD2, on 6 matching bases. The TCR comes from a human donor with aplastic anemia. The CDR3 in this case is CASSLVLAGAGNEQFF. The DNA sequence follows: TGTGCCAGCAGCTTAGTACTAGCTGGGGCCGGGAATGAGCAGTTCTTC.